One and the same sample provided the 14 T cell receptor beta chains below, sequenced in a study of cytomegalovirus exposure and HLA in healthy donors. PCR involved 60 Vbeta and 13 Jbeta primers. Measured with immunoSEQ multiplex PCR; TCRdb has only the in-frame clones, and not every one. The sample carries 110,000 to 150,000 clones, around 82% recorded once. What was sequenced was PBMCs. Every receptor here comes from a man aged 40-50 years in good health and CMV-seropositive.

This clone appeared once. The chain joins TRBV29-1 to TRBJ2-3; the match to TRBD1 covers 9 bases. The CDR3 consists of 15 residues. Looked up from germline, CDR1 is SQVTM and CDR2 is ANQGSEA. With V trimmed by 4 bases and J by 3 bases, 8 bases remained unmatched. The CDR3 DNA is TGCAGCGTTGCGGGGTGGGACAGGGCTACAGATACGCAGTATTTT. Amino acid sequence: CSVAGWDRATDTQYF.

The gene calls are TRBV4-1 and TRBJ1-4, with a weak D call TRBD1 (5 bases). CDR1 MGHRA and CDR2 YSYEKL come from the germline V gene. The V and J ends lost 4 bases and 2 bases respectively, with 14 bases between them. The CDR3 extends over 16 amino acids. CDR3 region: CASSPPGFGTNEKLFF. CDR3 nucleotides: TGCGCCAGCAGCCCTCCAGGGTTCGGGACTAATGAAAAACTGTTTTTT.

As DNA, the CDR3 is TGTGCCAGCAGCCAAGGGACTCGGAGGGGCAATCAGCCCCAGCATTTT. This encodes CASSQGTRRGNQPQHF. The V and J genes are TRBV4-2 and TRBJ1-5; D gene unclear. CDR3 length equals 16 residues. The V gene's germline CDR1 is LGHNA and CDR2 YNFKEQ. V was clipped by 1 base and J by 2 bases, with 12 bases between them.

This clone was counted only a few times. This chain uses TRBV6-1 with TRBJ1-1, with D unresolved. This CDR3 contains 14 residues. The V gene's germline CDR1 is MNHNS and CDR2 SASEGT. V was shortened by 1 base and J by 0 bases, with 6 bases between the two germline ends. The CDR3 DNA is TGTGCCAGCAGTGAAGACTTAGTGAACACTGAAGCTTTCTTT. This codes for CASSEDLVNTEAFF.

Notes on this clone: The final CDR3 position lacks the conserved phenylalanine or tryptophan, pointing to a likely read error. Because the CDR3's place on the DNA is in doubt, the DNA is left out and the CDR3 is given as listed by TCRdb. V is TRBV2 and J is TRBJ1-2; the D call in the table, TRBD1, was not verified against the DNA. The CDR3 contains 11 residues when both ends are counted. The V gene's germline CDR1 is SNHLY and CDR2 FYNNEI. CDR3 amino acids: CASSIPGTGRL.

V gene TRBV9 combines with J gene TRBJ2-1; 9 nucleotides align to TRBD2. The CDR3 is 15 amino acids. V dropped 4 bases and J dropped 7; count of bases not matched to a gene: 9. The germline V gene has CDR1 SGDLS and CDR2 YYNGEE. CDR3 region: CASSSLSGSRNEQFF. DNA of the CDR3: TGTGCCAGCAGCTCCCTTAGCGGGAGTAGGAATGAGCAGTTCTTC.

The genes are TRBV30 and TRBJ1-4, with TRBD1 identical over 9 bases. The V and J ends lost 2 bases and 7 bases, in that order; junction bases with no gene match: 23. The germline V gene encodes CDR1 GTSNPN and CDR2 SVGIG (reference sequence). This CDR3 spans 20 amino acids. The CDR3 region has the DNA TGTGCCTGGAGTAGTATACGGGACAGGGTTAGAGGAGGTTTTGGTGAAAAACTGTTTTTT. Amino acids: CAWSSIRDRVRGGFGEKLFF.

This clone was detected a few times. The V gene is TRBV5-6, the J gene TRBJ2-7, with 9 bases matching TRBD1. Germline-derived CDR1 and CDR2 are SGHDT and YYEEEE. There are 15 residues in the CDR3. J was trimmed by 2 bases and V by 3 bases; bases with no gene match: 6. CDR3 sequence (DNA): TGTGCCAGCAGCTGGGTCGGGACAGGGACCTACGAGCAGTACTTC. Translated: CASSWVGTGTYEQYF.

The chain links TRBV4-2 to TRBJ2-7, with 11 positions matching TRBD2. Germline assignment: CDR1 LGHNA and CDR2 YNFKEQ. V lost 0 bases to trimming and J lost 4 bases; unmatched junction nucleotides: 8. This CDR3 has 17 residues. Written as DNA, the CDR3 is TGTGCCAGCAGCCAAGATCAGCTAGCGGGAGGCGGATACGAGCAGTACTTC. It encodes CASSQDQLAGGGYEQYF.

This chain connects TRBV7-9 to TRBJ2-3; D is perhaps TRBD1 (5 bases). This CDR3 contains 15 residues. The ends were cut back, 6 bases at V and 2 bases at J, with 15 bases in the middle. The V gene's germline CDR1 is SEHNR and CDR2 FQNEAQ (reference sequence). The CDR3 coding sequence is TGTGCCAGCAGGGCTCTTCAGGGTTACACAGATACGCAGTATTTT. This encodes CASRALQGYTDTQYF.

The chain employs TRBV6-6 and TRBJ2-7, with 9 bases lining up with TRBD1. Germline V CDR1 and CDR2: MNHNY, SVGAGI (reference sequence). The length of the CDR3 is 13 residues. Losses at the gene ends were 10 bases for V and 6 bases for J; bases not matched to a gene: 10. The CDR3 sequence: CAIKVGQGGEQYF. CDR3 DNA sequence: TGTGCCATCAAAGTGGGACAGGGCGGCGAGCAGTACTTC.

The chain uses TRBV2 and TRBJ1-6; a possible D gene is TRBD1 (5 bases). Trimming took off 4 bases at V and 7 bases at J, with 11 bases between the two ends. The CDR3 consists of 14 residues. Germline CDR1 reads SNHLY; CDR2 reads FYNNEI. The CDR3, as DNA: TGTGCCAGCAGTGCCTCAGGGCGCAATTCACCCCTCCACTTT. This codes for CASSASGRNSPLHF. Using reference TRBV2 and TRBJ1-6 for the parts outside the CDR3, the full variable domain is EPEVTQTPSHQVTQMGQEVILRCVPISNHLYFYWYRQILGQKVEFLVSFYNNEISEKSEIFDDQFSVERPDGSNFTLKIRSTKLEDSAMYFCASSASGRNSPLHFGNGTRLTVT.

This clone was picked up a small number of times. The rearrangement links TRBV4-3 to TRBJ1-1; unclear D gene. Trimming pared 1 base from V and 0 bases from J, leaving 6 bases between. CDR3 length: 14 amino acids. Germline lookup yields CDR1 LGHNA and CDR2 YSLEER. As DNA, the CDR3 is TGCGCCAGCAGCCAAGCGGTGGTGAACACTGAAGCTTTCTTT. This encodes CASSQAVVNTEAFF.

Points on this clone: Other nucleotide sequences in the sample specify the same CDR3. This CDR3 is CASSQDRGETQYF. The CDR3 DNA follows: TGCGCCAGCAGCCAAGATCGAGGGGAGACCCAGTACTTC. The chain has TRBV4-3 and TRBJ2-5; possible D gene TRBD2, 5 bases. The CDR3 loop spans 13 amino acids. The V and J ends lost 0 bases and 5 bases respectively, with 7 bases between them. Germline V gene data show CDR1 as LGHNA and CDR2 as YSLEER.